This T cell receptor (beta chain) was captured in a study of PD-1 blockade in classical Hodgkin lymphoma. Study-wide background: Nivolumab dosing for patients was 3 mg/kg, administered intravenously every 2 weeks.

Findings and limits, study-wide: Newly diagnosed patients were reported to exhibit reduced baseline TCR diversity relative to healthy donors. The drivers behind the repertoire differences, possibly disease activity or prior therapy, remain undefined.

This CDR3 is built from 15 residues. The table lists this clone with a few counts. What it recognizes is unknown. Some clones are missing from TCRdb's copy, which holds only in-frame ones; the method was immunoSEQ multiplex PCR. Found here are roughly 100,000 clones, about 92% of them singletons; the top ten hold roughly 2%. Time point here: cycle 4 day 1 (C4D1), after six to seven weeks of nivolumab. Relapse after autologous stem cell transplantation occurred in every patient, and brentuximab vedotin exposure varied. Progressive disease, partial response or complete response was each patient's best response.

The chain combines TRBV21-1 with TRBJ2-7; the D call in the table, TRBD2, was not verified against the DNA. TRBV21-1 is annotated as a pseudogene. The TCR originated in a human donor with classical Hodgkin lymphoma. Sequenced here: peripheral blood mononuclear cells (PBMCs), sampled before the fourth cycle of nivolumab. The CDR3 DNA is TGTGCCAGCAGCACCCCTAGCGGGAGCTCCTACGAGCAGTACTTC. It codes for CASSTPSGSSYEQYF.